These T cell receptor beta chains were read from a single sample in a study of prognosis after radiotherapy for stage I lung cancer. Each CDR3 protein is one row after TCRdb ran MiXCR on the multiplex PCR reads. The sample shows 20,000 or so distinct CDR3 sequences, around 45% of them seen only once. This material consisted of PBMCs, taken before or after stereotactic body radiation therapy (not recorded which). The receptors were gathered from a donor at least 50 years old with non-small cell lung cancer. Each CDR3 is given with its conserved first and last residue. A D gene is named only where the DNA matches it firmly. Clone size is given for some rows only: seen once, a few or many times, or a class if the clone is expanded.

D gene	clone size	V gene	J gene	CDR3 protein	CDR3 DNA
.	.	TRBV7-9	TRBJ2-1	CASSLATGSDEQFF	TGTGCCAGCAGCTTAGCCACCGGCTCAGATGAGCAGTTCTTC
.	few	TRBV7-7	TRBJ2-3	CASSFTDTQYF	TGTGCTAGCAGCTTCACAGATACGCAGTATTTT
.	many	TRBV10-2	TRBJ2-2	CASSGRQGGTGELFF	TGCGCCAGCAGTGGTAGACAGGGAGGGACCGGGGAGCTGTTTTTT
.	medium-sized	TRBV27	TRBJ1-2	CASSPTVGPNYGYTF	TGTGCCAGCAGTCCGACAGTGGGGCCTAACTATGGCTACACCTTC
.	many	TRBV7-6	TRBJ1-2	CASSPTREGYGYTF	TGTGCCAGCAGCCCCACGAGGGAGGGGTATGGCTACACCTTC
TRBD2	.	TRBV6-2/TRBV6-3	TRBJ2-5	CASSSVGGSRETQYF	TGTGCCAGCAGTTCCGTTGGCGGGAGTAGGGAGACCCAGTACTTC
TRBD2	.	TRBV20-1	TRBJ2-5	CSATGTSGTFQETQYF	TGCAGTGCTACCGGGACTAGCGGGACGTTCCAAGAGACCCAGTACTTC
.	medium-sized	TRBV6-1	TRBJ1-3	CASSLGHFSGNTIYF	TGTGCCAGCAGTCTCGGACATTTCAGTGGAAACACCATATATTTT
.	many	TRBV6-1	TRBJ1-5	CASTELGRSQPQHF	TGTGCCAGCACCGAATTGGGCAGGTCACAGCCCCAGCATTTT
TRBD2	many	TRBV6-2/TRBV6-3	TRBJ2-4	CASSYPAGGQNIQYF	TGTGCCAGCAGTTACCCAGCGGGAGGCCAAAACATTCAGTACTTC
TRBD1	many	TRBV20-1	TRBJ1-1	CSAAPGQLYTEAFF	TGCAGTGCTGCCCCGGGACAGCTTTACACTGAAGCTTTCTTT
.	medium-sized	TRBV6-2/TRBV6-3	TRBJ1-6	CASSNGQGRSPLHF	TGTGCCAGCAGTAACGGGCAGGGACGATCACCCCTCCACTTT
.	.	TRBV30	TRBJ1-3	CAWSRDSGSGNTIYF	TGTGCCTGGAGTCGAGACAGTGGGTCCGGAAACACCATATATTTT
TRBD1	medium-sized	TRBV6-5	TRBJ1-6	CASSYAWTGNSPLHF	TGTGCCAGCAGTTACGCATGGACAGGGAATTCACCCCTCCACTTT
.	.	TRBV6-5	TRBJ1-3	CASIYSVTERNTIYF	TGTGCCAGCATTTACTCTGTGACAGAGCGAAACACCATATATTTT
.	many	TRBV14	TRBJ2-7	CASSQDLARAAYEQYF	TGTGCCAGCAGCCAAGATCTAGCCAGGGCCGCGTACGAGCAGTACTTC
.	many	TRBV20-1	TRBJ2-3	CSASPPGTSTDTQYF	TGCAGTGCTAGCCCCCCGGGCACTAGCACAGATACGCAGTATTTT
.	many	TRBV7-6	TRBJ1-1	CASSAATDANTEAFF	TGTGCCAGCAGCGCAGCCACGGACGCGAACACTGAAGCTTTCTTT
.	many	TRBV5-6	TRBJ2-7	CASSFGQRRYEQYF	TGTGCCAGCAGCTTTGGTCAGCGGCGCTACGAGCAGTACTTC
.	many	TRBV5-4	TRBJ2-7	CASSGGTVSSYEQYF	TGTGCCAGCTCCGGCGGGACAGTAAGCTCCTACGAGCAGTACTTC
.	.	TRBV12-5	TRBJ1-1	CASGLGPFEAFF	TGTGCTAGTGGTTTGGGGCCTTTTGAAGCTTTCTTT
TRBD2	many	TRBV20-1	TRBJ2-7	CSARDLRRAGGTYEQYF	TGCAGTGCTAGAGATCTAAGGAGGGCGGGAGGGACCTACGAGCAGTACTTC
.	.	TRBV5-1	TRBJ1-1	CASSPFGRAHLRTEAFF	TGCGCCAGCAGCCCTTTTGGGAGGGCCCACCTAAGGACTGAAGCTTTCTTT
.	many	TRBV30	TRBJ2-7	CAWSVPADLSEQYF	TGTGCCTGGAGTGTACCGGCCGATCTCAGCGAGCAGTACTTC